This T cell receptor (beta chain) appears in the sequencing data of a study of T cells in Graves' hyperthyroidism and ophthalmopathy. About the study: The authors collected peripheral blood at initial diagnosis, before any treatment.

Researchers amplified the TCR beta CDR3 regions from RNA transcripts. First-round RT-PCR of the TCR CDR3 relied on the HTBI primer set. TCRdb recomputed calls from the multiplex PCR reads with MiXCR, one row per CDR3 protein. This table has hundreds of thousands of distinct CDR3 sequences, around 15% appearing once. There are many counts of this clonotype. In germline, CDR1 is GTSNPN, CDR2 SVGIG (reference sequence). V was clipped by 2 bases and J by 4 bases; unmatched bases: 7. This CDR3 is built from 14 residues. The receptor was isolated from a woman younger than 35 with Graves' hyperthyroidism. The chain combines TRBV30 with TRBJ1-2; TRBD1 agrees at 7 bases. Sequenced: blood. CDR3 sequence: CAWSRSGGGYGYTF. The CDR3 DNA is TGTGCCTGGAGTAGGTCAGGGGGAGGCTATGGCTACACCTTC.